A selection of T cell receptor beta chains follows, all from one sample in a study of T cell responses to AZD1222 COVID-19 vaccine. Repertoires were generated with immunoSEQ multiplex PCR, while TCRdb's copy carries only in-frame clones and drops some. Found here are about 93,000 clones, nearly 90% of them singletons; the top ten hold approximately 2.8%. The source material was peripheral blood, sampled on day 0 of MenACWY control vaccination. Receptors were obtained from an adult in good health. CDR3s include the opening cysteine and the closing phenylalanine or tryptophan. D genes are given only for firm matches. Size is stated for part of the rows, as once, few or many counts, or as a class when the clone is expanded.

TRBV7-2,-,TRBJ2-4,-,CASNQYSENIQYF,TGTGCCAGCAATCAATACTCCGAAAACATTCAGTACTTC
TRBV30,-,TRBJ1-4,TRBD1,CAWSDTGGVNEKLFF,TGTGCCTGGAGTGATACAGGGGGCGTTAATGAAAAACTGTTTTTT
TRBV6-2/TRBV6-3,few,TRBJ2-1,-,CASSYPRPGHSYNEQFF,TGTGCCAGCAGTTACCCTAGACCGGGACACTCATACAATGAGCAGTTCTTC
TRBV7-2,-,TRBJ2-1,TRBD2,CASSPRSGTSGGQQFF,TGTGCCAGCAGCCCGAGGTCCGGGACTAGCGGGGGCCAGCAGTTCTTC
TRBV5-1,-,TRBJ2-5,-,CASSFERAGETQYF,TGCGCCAGCAGCTTCGAAAGGGCCGGCGAGACCCAGTACTTC
TRBV11-2,-,TRBJ1-3,-,CASSLDVFSGNTIYF,TGTGCCAGCAGCTTAGACGTGTTCTCTGGAAACACCATATATTTT
TRBV27,-,TRBJ2-7,TRBD1,CASRTGGLDGEQYF,TGTGCCAGCAGGACAGGGGGCCTTGACGGCGAGCAGTACTTC
TRBV3-1/TRBV3-2,-,TRBJ2-7,TRBD1,CASSQDRDSTYEQYF,TGTGCCAGCAGCCAAGACCGGGACAGTACCTACGAGCAGTACTTC
TRBV30,-,TRBJ2-6,-,CAWSRGDGGANVLTF,TGTGCCTGGAGTAGGGGGGACGGCGGGGCCAACGTCCTGACTTTC
TRBV5-3,-,TRBJ2-7,TRBD1,CARTLWDRSSYEQYF,TGTGCCAGAACCTTGTGGGACAGGAGCTCCTACGAGCAGTACTTC
TRBV27,-,TRBJ2-1,-,CASTPTTDPYNEQFF,TGTGCCAGCACCCCTACCACGGACCCTTACAATGAGCAGTTCTTC
TRBV6-2/TRBV6-3,-,TRBJ2-3,TRBD1,CASSSITGQGTDTQYF,TGTGCCAGCAGTTCCATTACGGGACAGGGAACAGATACGCAGTATTTT
TRBV6-5,once,TRBJ1-2,-,CASSYSLLGGSYGYTF,TGTGCCAGCAGTTACTCGCTGCTAGGCGGGAGCTATGGCTACACCTTC
TRBV3-1/TRBV3-2,once,TRBJ2-2,-,CASSHASGRSGELFF,TGTGCCAGCAGCCACGCTAGTGGGAGGAGCGGGGAGCTGTTTTTT
TRBV6-2/TRBV6-3,-,TRBJ1-5,TRBD1,CASSYPRLTGGSNQPQHF,TGTGCCAGCAGTTACCCCCGCCTAACAGGGGGAAGCAATCAGCCCCAGCATTTT
TRBV29-1,few,TRBJ2-7,-,CSVEDPQGTPYEQYF,TGCAGCGTTGAAGATCCGCAGGGAACCCCCTACGAGCAGTACTTC
TRBV10-3,once,TRBJ1-2,TRBD1,CAISDPGTANYGYTF,TGTGCCATCAGTGACCCCGGGACAGCAAACTATGGCTACACCTTC
TRBV30,-,TRBJ2-1,TRBD1,CAWSVVWQGAGNEQFF,TGTGCCTGGAGTGTAGTCTGGCAGGGGGCTGGTAATGAGCAGTTCTTC
TRBV6-1,-,TRBJ1-3,-,CASSEVGGAGGNTIYF,TGTGCCAGCAGTGAAGTAGGGGGGGCCGGCGGAAACACCATATATTTT
TRBV27,once,TRBJ1-5,TRBD1,CASSLAGGQGSNQPQHF,TGTGCCAGCAGCCTGGCAGGCGGACAGGGGAGCAATCAGCCCCAGCATTTT
TRBV27,-,TRBJ2-7,-,CASSLFPSYEQYF,TGTGCCAGCAGTTTATTCCCAAGCTACGAGCAGTACTTC
TRBV5-5,-,TRBJ1-2,-,CASSLWIAFPGYTF,TGTGCCAGCAGCTTGTGGATCGCGTTTCCTGGCTACACCTTC
TRBV5-1,-,TRBJ1-2,-,CASSSDPYLGYTF,TGCGCCAGCAGCTCAGACCCCTACCTTGGCTACACCTTC
TRBV4-3,-,TRBJ1-2,-,CASSQDLYPGGYGYTF,TGCGCCAGCAGCCAAGATCTGTATCCAGGTGGCTATGGCTACACCTTC
TRBV3-1/TRBV3-2,-,TRBJ2-1,-,CASSQDGSSYNEQFF,TGTGCCAGCAGCCAAGACGGAAGCTCCTACAATGAGCAGTTCTTC
TRBV4-3,-,TRBJ2-5,-,CASSQDLRQETQYF,TGCGCCAGCAGCCAAGATTTGAGACAAGAGACCCAGTACTTC